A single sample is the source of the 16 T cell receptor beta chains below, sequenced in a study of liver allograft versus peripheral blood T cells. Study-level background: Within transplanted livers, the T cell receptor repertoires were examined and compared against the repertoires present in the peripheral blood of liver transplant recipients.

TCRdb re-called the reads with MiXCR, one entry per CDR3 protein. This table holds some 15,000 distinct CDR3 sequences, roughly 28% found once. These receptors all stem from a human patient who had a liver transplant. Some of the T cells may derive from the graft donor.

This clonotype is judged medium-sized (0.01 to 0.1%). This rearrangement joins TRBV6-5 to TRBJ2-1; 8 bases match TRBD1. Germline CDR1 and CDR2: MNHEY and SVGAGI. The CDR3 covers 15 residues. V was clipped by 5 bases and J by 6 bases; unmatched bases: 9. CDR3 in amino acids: CASSQGAATTNEQFF. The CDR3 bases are TGTGCCAGCAGTCAGGGGGCCGCAACCACCAATGAGCAGTTCTTC.

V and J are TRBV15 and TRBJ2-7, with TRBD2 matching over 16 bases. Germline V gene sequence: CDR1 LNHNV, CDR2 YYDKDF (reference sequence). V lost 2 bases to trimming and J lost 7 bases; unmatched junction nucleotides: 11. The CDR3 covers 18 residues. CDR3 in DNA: TGTGCCACCAGCAGACCTCAAACGGGACTAGCGGGGGGGCGAGAGCAGTACTTC. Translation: CATSRPQTGLAGGREQYF.

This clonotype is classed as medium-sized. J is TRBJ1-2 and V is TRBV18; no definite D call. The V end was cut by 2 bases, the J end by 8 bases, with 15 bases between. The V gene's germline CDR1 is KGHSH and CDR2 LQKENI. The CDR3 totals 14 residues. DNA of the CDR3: TGTGCCAGCTCACCAGAATCCCCGGGGAGAGGCTACACCTTC. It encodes CASSPESPGRGYTF.

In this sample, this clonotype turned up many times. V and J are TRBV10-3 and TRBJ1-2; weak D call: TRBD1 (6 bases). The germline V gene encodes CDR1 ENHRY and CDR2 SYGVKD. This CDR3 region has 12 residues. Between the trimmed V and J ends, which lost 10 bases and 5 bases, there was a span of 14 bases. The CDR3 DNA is TGTGCCACCGAAGGGGGGTGGTATGGCTACACCTTC. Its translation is CATEGGWYGYTF.

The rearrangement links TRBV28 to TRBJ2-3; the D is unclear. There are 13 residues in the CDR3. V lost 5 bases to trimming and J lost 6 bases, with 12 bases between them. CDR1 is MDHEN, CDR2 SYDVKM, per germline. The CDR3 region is CASSPSSGDTQYF. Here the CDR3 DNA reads TGTGCCAGCAGTCCCTCATCTGGGGATACGCAGTATTTT.

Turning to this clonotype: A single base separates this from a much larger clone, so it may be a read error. CDR3 in amino acids: CASSGTGFPSPLHF. The CDR3 DNA reads TGTGCCAGCTCTGGCACAGGTTTTCCGTCACCCCTCCACTTT. This sequence joins TRBV6-1 and TRBJ1-6; tentative D call: TRBD1 (5 bases). CDR1 is MNHNS, CDR2 SASEGT, per germline. CDR3 length equals 14 residues. Trimming cost V 8 bases and J 10 bases, with 18 bases left between them.

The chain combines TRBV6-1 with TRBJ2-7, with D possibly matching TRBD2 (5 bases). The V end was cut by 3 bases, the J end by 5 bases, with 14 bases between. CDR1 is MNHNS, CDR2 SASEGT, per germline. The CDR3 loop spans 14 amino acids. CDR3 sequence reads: CASSEGPSRDEQYF. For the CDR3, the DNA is TGTGCCAGCAGTGAGGGCCCTTCGCGGGACGAGCAGTACTTC.

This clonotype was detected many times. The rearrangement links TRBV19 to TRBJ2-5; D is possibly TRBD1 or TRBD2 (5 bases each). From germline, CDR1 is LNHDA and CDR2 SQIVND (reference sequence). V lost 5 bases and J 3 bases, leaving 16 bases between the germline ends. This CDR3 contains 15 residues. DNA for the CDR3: TGTGCCAGTAGTCCTTCCGGGGCGATAAAAGAGACCCAGTACTTC. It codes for CASSPSGAIKETQYF.

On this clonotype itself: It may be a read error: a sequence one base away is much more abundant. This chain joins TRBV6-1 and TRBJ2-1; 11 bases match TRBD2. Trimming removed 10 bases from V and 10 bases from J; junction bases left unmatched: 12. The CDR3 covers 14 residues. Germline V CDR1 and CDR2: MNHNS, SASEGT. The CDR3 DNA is TGTGCCACCTTAGCGGGAGGGCCCGGGGAGGAGCAGTTCTTC. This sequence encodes CATLAGGPGEEQFF.

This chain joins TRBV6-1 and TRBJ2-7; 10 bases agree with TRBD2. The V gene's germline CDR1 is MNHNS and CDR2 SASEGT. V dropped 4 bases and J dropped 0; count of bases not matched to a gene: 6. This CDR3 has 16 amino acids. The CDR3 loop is CASSGPRTSGSYEQYF. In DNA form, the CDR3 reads TGTGCCAGCAGTGGACCCCGGACTAGCGGCTCCTACGAGCAGTACTTC.

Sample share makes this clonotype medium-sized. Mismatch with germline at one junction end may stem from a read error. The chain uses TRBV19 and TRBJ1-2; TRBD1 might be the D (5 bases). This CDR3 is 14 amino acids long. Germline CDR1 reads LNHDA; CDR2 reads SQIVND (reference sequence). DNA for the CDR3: TGTGCCAGTAGCTCGACAGAGGGGAACTTTGGCTACACCTTC. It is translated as CASSSTEGNFGYTF.

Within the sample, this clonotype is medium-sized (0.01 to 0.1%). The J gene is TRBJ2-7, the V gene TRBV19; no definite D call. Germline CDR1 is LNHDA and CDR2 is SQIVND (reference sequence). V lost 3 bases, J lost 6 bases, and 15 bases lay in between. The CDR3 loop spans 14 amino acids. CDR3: CASSIGVNALEQYF. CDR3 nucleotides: TGTGCCAGTAGTATTGGCGTCAACGCTCTCGAGCAGTACTTC.

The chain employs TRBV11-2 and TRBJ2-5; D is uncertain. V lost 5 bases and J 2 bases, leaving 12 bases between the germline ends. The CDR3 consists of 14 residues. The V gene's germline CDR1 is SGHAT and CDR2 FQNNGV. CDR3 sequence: CASSRRNSQETQYF. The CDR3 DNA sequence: TGTGCCAGCAGCCGCAGGAACTCGCAAGAGACCCAGTACTTC.

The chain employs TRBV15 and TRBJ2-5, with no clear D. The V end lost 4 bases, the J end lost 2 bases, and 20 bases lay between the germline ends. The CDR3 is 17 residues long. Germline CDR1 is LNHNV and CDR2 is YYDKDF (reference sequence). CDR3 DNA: TGTGCCACCAGCACTAATTTCGTAGGGCGATGTCAAGAGACCCAGTACTTC. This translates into CATSTNFVGRCQETQYF.

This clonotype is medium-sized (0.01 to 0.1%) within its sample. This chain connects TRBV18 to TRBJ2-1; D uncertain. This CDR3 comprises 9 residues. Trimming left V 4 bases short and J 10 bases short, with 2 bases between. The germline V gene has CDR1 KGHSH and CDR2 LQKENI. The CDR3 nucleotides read TGTGCCAGCTCACACGAGCAGTTCTTC. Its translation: CASSHEQFF. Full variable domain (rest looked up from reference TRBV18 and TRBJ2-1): NAGVMQNPRHLVRRRGQEARLRCSPMKGHSHVYWYRQLPEEGLKFMVYLQKENIIDESGMPKERFSAEFPKEGPSILRIQQVVRGDSAAYFCASSHEQFFGPGTRLTVL.

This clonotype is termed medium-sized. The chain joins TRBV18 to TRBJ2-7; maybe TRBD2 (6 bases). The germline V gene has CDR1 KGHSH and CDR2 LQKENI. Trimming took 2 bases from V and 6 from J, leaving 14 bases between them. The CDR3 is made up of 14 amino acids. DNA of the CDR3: TGTGCCAGCTCACCATCGGAGGGGCGAGGCGAGCAGTACTTC. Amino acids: CASSPSEGRGEQYF.